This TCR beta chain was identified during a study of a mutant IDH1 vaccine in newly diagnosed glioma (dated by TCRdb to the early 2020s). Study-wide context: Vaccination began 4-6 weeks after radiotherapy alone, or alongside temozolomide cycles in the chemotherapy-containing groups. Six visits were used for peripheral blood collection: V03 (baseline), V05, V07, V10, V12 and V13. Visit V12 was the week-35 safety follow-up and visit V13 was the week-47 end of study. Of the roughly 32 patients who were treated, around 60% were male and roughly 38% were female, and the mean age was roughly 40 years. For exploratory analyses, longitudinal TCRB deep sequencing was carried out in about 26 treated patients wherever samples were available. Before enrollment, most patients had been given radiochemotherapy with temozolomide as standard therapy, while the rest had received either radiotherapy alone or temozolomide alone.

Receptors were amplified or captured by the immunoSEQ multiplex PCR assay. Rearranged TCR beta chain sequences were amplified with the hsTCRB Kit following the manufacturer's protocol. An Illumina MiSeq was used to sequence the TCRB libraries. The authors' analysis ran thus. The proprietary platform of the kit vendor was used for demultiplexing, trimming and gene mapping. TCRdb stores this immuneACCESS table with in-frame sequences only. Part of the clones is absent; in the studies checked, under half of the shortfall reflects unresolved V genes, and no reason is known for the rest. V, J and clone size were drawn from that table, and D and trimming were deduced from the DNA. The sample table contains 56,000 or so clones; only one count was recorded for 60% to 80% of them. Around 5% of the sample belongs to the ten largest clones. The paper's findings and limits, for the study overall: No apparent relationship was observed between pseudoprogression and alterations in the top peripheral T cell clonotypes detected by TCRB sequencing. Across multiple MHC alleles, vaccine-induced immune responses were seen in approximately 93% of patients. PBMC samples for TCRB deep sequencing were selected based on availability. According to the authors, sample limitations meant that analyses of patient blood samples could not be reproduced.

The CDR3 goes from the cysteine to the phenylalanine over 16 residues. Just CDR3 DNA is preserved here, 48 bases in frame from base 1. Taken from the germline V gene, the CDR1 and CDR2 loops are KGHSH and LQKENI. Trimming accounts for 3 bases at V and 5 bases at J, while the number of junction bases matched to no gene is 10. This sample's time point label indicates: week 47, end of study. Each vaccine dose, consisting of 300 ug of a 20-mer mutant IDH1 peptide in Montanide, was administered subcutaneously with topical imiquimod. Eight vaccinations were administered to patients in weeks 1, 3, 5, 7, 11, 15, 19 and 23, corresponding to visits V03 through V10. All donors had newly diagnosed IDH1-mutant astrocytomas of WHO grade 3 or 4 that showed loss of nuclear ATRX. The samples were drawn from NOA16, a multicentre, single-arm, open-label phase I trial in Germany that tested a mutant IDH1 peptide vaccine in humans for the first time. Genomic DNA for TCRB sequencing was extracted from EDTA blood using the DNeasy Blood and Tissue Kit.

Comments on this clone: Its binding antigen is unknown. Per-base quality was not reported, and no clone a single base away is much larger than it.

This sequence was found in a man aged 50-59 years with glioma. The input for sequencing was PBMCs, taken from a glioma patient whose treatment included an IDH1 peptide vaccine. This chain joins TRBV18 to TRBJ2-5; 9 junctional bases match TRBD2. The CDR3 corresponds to CASSPLPGSGGETQYF. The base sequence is TGTGCCAGCTCACCTCTCCCGGGTAGCGGGGGTGAGACCCAGTACTTC.